This is a list of T cell receptor beta chains from one sample in a study of technical replicates of blood from a handful of donors. Libraries were prepared by immunoSEQ multiplex PCR; TCRdb keeps only in-frame clonotypes and omits some of them. The table records approximately 59,000 clones, 90% to 95% of them present only once. Sequenced material: PBMCs. These TCRs come from a human donor in good health. Some clones in this sample may be carry-over from other donors' samples. The CDR3 runs from the conserved cysteine through the conserved F or W. Each record gives: V gene, J gene, clone size, D gene, CDR3 protein, CDR3 DNA. D genes are given only for firm matches. Not all rows give a size; the values are once, few, many and, for expanded clones, a class.

>TRBV7-2|TRBJ2-7|-|-
CASSQTARGTIYEQYF
TGTGCCAGCAGCCAAACGGCTCGGGGGACGATCTACGAGCAGTACTTC
>TRBV4-3|TRBJ1-4|-|TRBD1
CASRDRGRDEKLFF
TGCGCCAGCAGGGACAGGGGGCGAGATGAAAAACTGTTTTTT
>TRBV13|TRBJ1-2|-|TRBD1
CASSSYRGLNYGYTF
TGTGCCAGCAGCTCCTACAGGGGGCTAAACTATGGCTACACCTTC
>TRBV5-6|TRBJ1-6|-|TRBD1
CASRETGGVNSPLHF
TGTGCCAGCAGGGAGACAGGGGGGGTTAATTCACCCCTCCACTTT
>TRBV9|TRBJ2-2|-|-
CASSGGGGKAGELFF
TGTGCCAGCTCTGGAGGTGGGGGGAAAGCCGGGGAGCTGTTTTTT
>TRBV7-9|TRBJ2-3|-|TRBD1
CASSALPDRGPDTQYF
TGTGCCAGCAGCGCACTACCGGACAGGGGCCCAGATACGCAGTATTTT
>TRBV4-2|TRBJ2-2|-|TRBD2
CASSRTSGSPGELFF
TGTGCCAGCAGCCGCACTAGCGGGAGTCCCGGGGAGCTGTTTTTT
>TRBV7-9|TRBJ1-3|-|TRBD1
CASSVGQGRSGNTIYF
TGTGCCAGCAGCGTTGGACAGGGCCGCTCTGGAAACACCATATATTTT
>TRBV6-5|TRBJ1-6|once|TRBD1
CASSPGTGDNSPLHF
TGTGCCAGCAGTCCCGGGACAGGCGATAATTCACCCCTCCACTTT
>TRBV11-2|TRBJ1-2|-|TRBD1
CASSSDRGRDGYTF
TGTGCCAGCAGCTCCGACAGGGGGAGGGATGGCTACACCTTC